This T cell receptor (beta chain) was documented in a study of tumor-infiltrating lymphocytes in primary liver carcinoma. On the study more broadly: With diameters of roughly 4 to 11 cm, tumors were stage T1-T3 N0M0. Productive TCRbeta read counts per sample ran from roughly 3.65 to 7.13 million and were similar across tissue types.

In its sample, this clonotype was seen many times. The antigen remains undetermined. Germline V gene data show CDR1 as MDHEN and CDR2 as SYDVKM. Trimming shortened V by 10 bases and J by 0 bases, and 10 bases separated the two germline ends. The CDR3 contains 14 residues. Co-extracting RNA and DNA was done with 20-30 mg of unsorted bulk tissue as input. Patients were chronically HBV-infected and treatment-naive. The study's findings and limits: Tumors significantly exceeded blood in top-250-clone fraction (p = 0.039).

From around 530 ng of total RNA, TCR beta-specific cDNA was reverse-transcribed using a constant-region primer. Employing slightly modified ARM-PCR, three nested multiplex PCR rounds were run, and these gave rise to the TCR beta libraries. Two initial PCR rounds of around 9 cycles each paired TRBV1-TRBV30 forward primers with a C-beta reverse primer. TCRdb used MiXCR to reprocess the multiplex PCR reads, holding one entry per CDR3 protein. The sample lists 100,000 to 120,000 distinct CDR3 sequences; about four fifths were seen once. This TCR came from a man aged 40-55 years with primary liver carcinoma and hepatitis B virus infection. The sequencing sample was made of liver tumor tissue from sampling region 3. Subset of the sample: tumor region T3, left-lateral pole. The chain has TRBV28 and TRBJ1-6; D remains ambiguous. DNA for the CDR3: TGTGCCATCCCGGGGAGCTCCTATAATTCACCCCTCCACTTT. It specifies CAIPGSSYNSPLHF.